A selection of T cell receptor beta chains follows, all from one sample in a study of blood T cell repertoires in COVID-19. Assay used: immunoSEQ multiplex PCR; TCRdb lists only in-frame clones, some missing. The table shows about 200,000 clones, with 70% to 90% occurring only once. Input material: peripheral blood. All receptors derive from a human donor with active or convalescent COVID-19. The donor label of this sample is uncertain. The CDR3 runs from the conserved cysteine through the conserved F or W. The order of the fields is V gene, D gene, clone size, J gene, CDR3 protein, CDR3 DNA. The D gene is left open where the match is weak. Clone size is stated in some rows and not others, as once, few, many or a class when expanded.

>TRBV4-1|TRBD2|.|TRBJ2-1
CASSQAGGGAYNEQFF
TGCGCCAGCAGCCAAGCCGGGGGGGGTGCCTACAATGAGCAGTTCTTC
>TRBV27|TRBD2|few|TRBJ2-2
CATRTSGGIVGELFF
TGTGCCACCAGGACTAGCGGGGGGATAGTCGGGGAGCTGTTTTTT
>TRBV4-3|TRBD1|.|TRBJ1-4
CASSRQGRVTTNEKLFF
TGCGCCAGCAGCCGACAGGGGAGGGTAACAACTAATGAAAAACTGTTTTTT
>TRBV27|.|once|TRBJ2-7
CASSWTKGEQYF
TGTGCCAGCAGTTGGACTAAGGGCGAGCAGTACTTC
>TRBV7-2|TRBD1|.|TRBJ2-3
CASSGQQGAWNTQYF
TGTGCCAGCAGCGGCCAACAGGGGGCATGGAATACGCAGTATTTT
>TRBV7-2|TRBD2|once|TRBJ2-7
CASSPGLAGVYEQYF
TGTGCCAGCAGCCCGGGACTAGCGGGGGTTTACGAGCAGTACTTC
>TRBV5-1|.|.|TRBJ2-2
CATSDSGTNTGELFF
TGCGCCACCTCCGATAGCGGAACGAACACCGGGGAGCTGTTTTTT
>TRBV3-1/TRBV3-2|.|.|TRBJ2-1
CASSQVSGTPLQPKRQFF
TGTGCCAGCAGCCAAGTGTCCGGGACTCCTCTACAACCAAAACGACAGTTCTTC
>TRBV5-6|.|.|TRBJ2-7
CASSVQVHSYEQYF
TGTGCCAGCAGCGTACAGGTCCACTCCTACGAGCAGTACTTC
>TRBV25-1|.|.|TRBJ2-7
CASSEYGISGGWEQYF
TGTGCCAGCAGTGAATATGGGATTTCTGGGGGGTGGGAGCAGTACTTC
>TRBV19|.|.|TRBJ2-5
CASSMYREETQYF
TGTGCCAGTAGTATGTACAGGGAAGAGACCCAGTACTTC
>TRBV27|TRBD1|few|TRBJ1-5
CASSLVAGGQPQHF
TGTGCCAGCAGTTTGGTGGCAGGGGGTCAGCCCCAGCATTTT
>TRBV9|.|.|TRBJ2-7
CASSVDGRYEQYF
TGTGCCAGCAGCGTAGACGGGAGATACGAGCAGTACTTC
>TRBV6-1|.|.|TRBJ2-7
CASSEGYSYEQYF
TGTGCCAGCAGTGAAGGTTACTCCTACGAGCAGTACTTC
>TRBV7-3|TRBD1|.|TRBJ1-1
CASSSRQGRGNTEAFF
TGTGCCAGCAGCTCCCGACAGGGGAGGGGGAACACTGAAGCTTTCTTT
>TRBV6-6|.|.|TRBJ1-5
CASTRGFGNQPQHF
TGTGCCAGCACCCGGGGTTTTGGCAATCAGCCCCAGCATTTT
>TRBV7-9|TRBD2|once|TRBJ2-2
CASSLASGINTGELFF
TGTGCCAGCAGCTTAGCTAGCGGGATTAACACCGGGGAGCTGTTTTTT
>TRBV11-2|.|.|TRBJ2-1
CASSSPTRSPIHEQFF
TGTGCCAGCAGCTCTCCGACTAGATCCCCTATCCATGAGCAGTTCTTC
>TRBV6-5|.|.|TRBJ2-5
CASSFGTGETQYF
TGTGCCAGCAGTTTCGGAACGGGAGAGACCCAGTACTTC
>TRBV5-1|.|.|TRBJ1-5
CASSLEGGRNQPQHF
TGCGCCAGCAGCTTGGAAGGGGGACGCAATCAGCCCCAGCATTTT
>TRBV12-3/TRBV12-4|TRBD1|.|TRBJ1-2
CASTETGVYGYTF
TGTGCCAGCACCGAGACAGGGGTCTATGGCTACACCTTC
>TRBV4-2|.|once|TRBJ2-6
CASSQVRRQQTYSGANVLTF
TGTGCCAGCAGCCAAGTAAGGAGACAGCAGACTTACTCTGGGGCCAACGTCCTGACTTTC
>TRBV4-1|.|.|TRBJ1-1
CASGGTEAFF
TGCGCCAGCGGAGGAACTGAAGCTTTCTTT
>TRBV19|TRBD2|.|TRBJ2-1
CASSPTSATGGEQFF
TGTGCCAGTAGCCCGACTAGCGCGACCGGGGGTGAGCAGTTCTTC
>TRBV19|TRBD1|.|TRBJ2-7
CASSISQGVRNEQYF
TGTGCCAGTAGTATTTCTCAGGGGGTTCGGAACGAGCAGTACTTC
>TRBV5-1|.|.|TRBJ2-7
CASSLLQPGQYEQYF
TGCGCCAGCAGCTTACTGCAGCCAGGGCAGTACGAGCAGTACTTC
>TRBV5-1|.|once|TRBJ2-7
CASSSPPWIADYEQYF
TGCGCCAGCAGCTCACCCCCCTGGATAGCAGACTACGAGCAGTACTTC
>TRBV12-5|TRBD2|once|TRBJ2-2
CASGLGTSGRTGELFF
TGTGCTAGTGGTTTGGGGACTAGCGGGAGGACCGGGGAGCTGTTTTTT
>TRBV28|TRBD1|.|TRBJ1-1
CASSLAGGILNTEAFF
TGTGCCAGCAGTTTGGCAGGGGGAATCCTGAACACTGAAGCTTTCTTT
>TRBV24-1|.|.|TRBJ2-3
CATGGSTDTQYF
TGTGCCACCGGGGGGAGCACAGATACGCAGTATTTT
>TRBV4-3|.|medium-sized|TRBJ2-7
CASSQDRQVPYEQYF
TGCGCCAGCAGCCAAGATCGACAGGTTCCCTACGAGCAGTACTTC
>TRBV2|.|.|TRBJ2-3
CATAPLFGVVDTQYF
TGTGCCACCGCCCCCCTCTTCGGGGTTGTAGATACGCAGTATTTT
>TRBV13|TRBD2|.|TRBJ2-7
CASSLGVREAYEQYF
TGTGCCAGCAGCTTAGGCGTACGGGAGGCCTACGAGCAGTACTTC
>TRBV25-1|.|.|TRBJ2-7
CASSGVGSTGKSYEQYF
TGTGCCAGCAGTGGAGTGGGGTCAACGGGAAAATCCTACGAGCAGTACTTC
>TRBV6-1|TRBD1|.|TRBJ1-4
CASSEEPGQGNEKLFF
TGTGCCAGCAGTGAAGAACCGGGACAGGGGAATGAAAAACTGTTTTTT
>TRBV15|TRBD2|.|TRBJ2-1
CATSRVAGDYNEQFF
TGTGCCACCAGCAGAGTAGCGGGAGACTACAATGAGCAGTTCTTC
>TRBV9|.|.|TRBJ2-7
CASSVGLGVDEQYF
TGTGCCAGCAGCGTAGGACTAGGCGTCGACGAGCAGTACTTC
>TRBV7-9|.|few|TRBJ1-3
CASSLGAGAGNTIYF
TGTGCCAGCAGCTTAGGGGCAGGGGCTGGAAACACCATATATTTT
>TRBV4-1|.|.|TRBJ1-5
CASSQGSIGGAGQPQHF
TGCGCCAGCAGCCAAGGTTCCATAGGGGGGGCCGGTCAGCCCCAGCATTTT
>TRBV25-1|TRBD1|.|TRBJ1-2
CASSGTGRAPDGYTF
TGTGCCAGCAGTGGGACAGGGCGAGCCCCGGATGGCTACACCTTC